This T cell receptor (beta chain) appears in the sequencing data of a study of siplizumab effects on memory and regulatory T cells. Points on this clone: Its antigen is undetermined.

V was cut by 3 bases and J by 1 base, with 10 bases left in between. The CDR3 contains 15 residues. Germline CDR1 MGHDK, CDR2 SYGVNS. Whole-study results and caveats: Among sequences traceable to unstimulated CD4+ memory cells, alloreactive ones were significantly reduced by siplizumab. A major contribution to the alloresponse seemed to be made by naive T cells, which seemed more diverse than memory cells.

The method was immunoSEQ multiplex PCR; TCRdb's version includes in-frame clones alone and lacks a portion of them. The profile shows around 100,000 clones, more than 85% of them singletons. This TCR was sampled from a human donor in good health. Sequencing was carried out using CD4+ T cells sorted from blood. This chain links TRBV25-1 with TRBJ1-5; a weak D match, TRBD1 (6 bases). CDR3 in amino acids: CASSDGGASNQPQHF. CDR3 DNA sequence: TGTGCCAGCAGTGATGGGGGGGCCAGCAATCAGCCCCAGCATTTT.